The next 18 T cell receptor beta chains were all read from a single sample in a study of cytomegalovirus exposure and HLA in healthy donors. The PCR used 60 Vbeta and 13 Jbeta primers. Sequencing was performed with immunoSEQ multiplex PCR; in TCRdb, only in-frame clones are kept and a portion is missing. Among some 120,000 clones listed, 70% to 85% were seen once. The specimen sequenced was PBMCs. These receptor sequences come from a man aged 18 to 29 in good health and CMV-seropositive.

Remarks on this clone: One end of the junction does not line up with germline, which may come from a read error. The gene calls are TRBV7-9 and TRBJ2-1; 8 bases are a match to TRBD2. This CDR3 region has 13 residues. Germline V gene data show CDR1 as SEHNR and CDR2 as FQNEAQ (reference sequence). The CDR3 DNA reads TGCGGGGGGGGCACTGTAGCCTACAATGAGCAGTTCTTC. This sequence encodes CGGGTVAYNEQFF. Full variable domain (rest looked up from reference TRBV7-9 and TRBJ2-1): DTGVSQNPRHKITKRGQNVTFRCDPISEHNRLYWYRQTLGQGPEFLTYFQNEAQLEKSRLLSDRFSAERPKGSFSTLEIQRTEQGDSAMYLCGGGTVAYNEQFFGPGTRLTVL.

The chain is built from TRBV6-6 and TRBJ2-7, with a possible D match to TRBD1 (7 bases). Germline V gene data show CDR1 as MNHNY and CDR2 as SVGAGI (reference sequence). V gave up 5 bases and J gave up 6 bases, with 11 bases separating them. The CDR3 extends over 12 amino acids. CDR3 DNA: TGTGCCAGCAGTGCGGGGACAGCCGAGCAGTACTTC. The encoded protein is CASSAGTAEQYF.

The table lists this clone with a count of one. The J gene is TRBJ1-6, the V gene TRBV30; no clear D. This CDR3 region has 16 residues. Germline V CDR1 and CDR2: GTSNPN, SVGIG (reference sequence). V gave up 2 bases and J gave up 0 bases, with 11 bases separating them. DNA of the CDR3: TGTGCCTGGAGTACCGCCAGTTTCTCCTATAATTCACCCCTCCACTTT. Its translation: CAWSTASFSYNSPLHF.

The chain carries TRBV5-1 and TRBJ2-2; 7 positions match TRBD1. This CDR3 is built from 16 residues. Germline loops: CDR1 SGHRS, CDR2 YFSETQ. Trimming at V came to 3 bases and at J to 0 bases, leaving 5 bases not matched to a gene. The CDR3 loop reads CASSSSGTANTGELFF. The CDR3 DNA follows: TGCGCCAGCAGCTCCTCCGGGACAGCGAACACCGGGGAGCTGTTTTTT.

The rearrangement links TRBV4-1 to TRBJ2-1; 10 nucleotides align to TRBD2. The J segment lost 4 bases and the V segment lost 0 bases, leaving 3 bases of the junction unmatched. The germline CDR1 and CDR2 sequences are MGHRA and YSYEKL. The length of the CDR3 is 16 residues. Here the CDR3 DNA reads TGCGCCAGCAGCCAAGATTCTAGCGGGAGTTACAATGAGCAGTTCTTC. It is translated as CASSQDSSGSYNEQFF.

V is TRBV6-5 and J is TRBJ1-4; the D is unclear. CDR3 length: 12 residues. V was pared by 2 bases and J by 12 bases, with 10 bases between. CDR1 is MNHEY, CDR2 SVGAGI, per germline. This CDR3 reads CASSYPGGELFF. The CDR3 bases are TGTGCCAGCAGTTACCCGGGCGGGGAACTGTTTTTT.

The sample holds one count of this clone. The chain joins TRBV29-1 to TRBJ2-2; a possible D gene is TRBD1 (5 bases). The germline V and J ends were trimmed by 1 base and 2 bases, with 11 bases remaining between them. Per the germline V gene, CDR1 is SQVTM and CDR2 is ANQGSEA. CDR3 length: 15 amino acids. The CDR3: CSVEGVRGNTGELFF. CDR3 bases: TGCAGCGTTGAAGGGGTTAGGGGAAACACCGGGGAGCTGTTTTTT.

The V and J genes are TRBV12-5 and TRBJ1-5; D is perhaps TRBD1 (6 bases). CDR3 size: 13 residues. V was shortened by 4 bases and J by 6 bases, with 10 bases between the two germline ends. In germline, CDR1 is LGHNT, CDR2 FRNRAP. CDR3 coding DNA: TGTGCTAGTGGTTACAGGGCGGGTCAGCCCCAGCATTTT. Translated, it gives CASGYRAGQPQHF.

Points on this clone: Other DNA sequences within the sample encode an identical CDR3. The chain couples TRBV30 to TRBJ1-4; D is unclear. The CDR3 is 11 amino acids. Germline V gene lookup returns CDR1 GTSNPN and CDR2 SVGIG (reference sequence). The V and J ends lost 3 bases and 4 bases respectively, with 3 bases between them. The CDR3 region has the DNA TGTGCCTGGAGCCATAATGAAAAACTGTTTTTT. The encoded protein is CAWSHNEKLFF.

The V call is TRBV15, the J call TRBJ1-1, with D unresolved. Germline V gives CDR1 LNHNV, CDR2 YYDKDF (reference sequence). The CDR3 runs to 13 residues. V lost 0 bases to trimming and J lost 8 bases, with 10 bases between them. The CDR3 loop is CATSRDMGREAFF. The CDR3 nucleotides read TGTGCCACCAGCAGAGATATGGGCAGGGAAGCTTTCTTT.

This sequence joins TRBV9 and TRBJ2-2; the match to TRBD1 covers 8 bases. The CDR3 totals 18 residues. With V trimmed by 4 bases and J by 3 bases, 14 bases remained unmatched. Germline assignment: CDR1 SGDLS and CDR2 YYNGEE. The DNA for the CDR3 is TGTGCCAGCAGCTCGAGGACAGGGATGAACGGGGACACCGGGGAGCTGTTTTTT. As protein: CASSSRTGMNGDTGELFF.

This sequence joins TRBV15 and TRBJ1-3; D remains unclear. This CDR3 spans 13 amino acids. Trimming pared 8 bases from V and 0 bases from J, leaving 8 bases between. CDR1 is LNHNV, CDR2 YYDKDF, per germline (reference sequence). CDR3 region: CATAGSSGNTIYF. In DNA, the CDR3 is TGTGCCACCGCGGGATCCTCTGGAAACACCATATATTTT. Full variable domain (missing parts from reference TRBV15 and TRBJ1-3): DAMVIQNPRYQVTQFGKPVTLSCSQTLNHNVMYWYQQKSSQAPKLLFHYYDKDFNNEADTPDNFQSRRPNTSFCFLDIRSPGLGDTAMYLCATAGSSGNTIYFGEGSWLTVV.

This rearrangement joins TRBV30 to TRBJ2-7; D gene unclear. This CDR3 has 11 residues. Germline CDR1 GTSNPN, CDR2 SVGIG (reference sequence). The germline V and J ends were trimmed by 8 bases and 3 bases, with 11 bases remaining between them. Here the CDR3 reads CALEKHYEQYF. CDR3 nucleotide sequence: TGTGCCCTAGAAAAACACTACGAGCAGTACTTC.

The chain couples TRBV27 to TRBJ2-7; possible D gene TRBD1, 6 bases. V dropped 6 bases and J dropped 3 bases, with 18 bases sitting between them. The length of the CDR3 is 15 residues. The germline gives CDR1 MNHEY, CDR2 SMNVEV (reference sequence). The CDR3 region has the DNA TGTGCCAGCAGGAAAGGGGGAACAGGGTACTACGAGCAGTACTTC. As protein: CASRKGGTGYYEQYF.

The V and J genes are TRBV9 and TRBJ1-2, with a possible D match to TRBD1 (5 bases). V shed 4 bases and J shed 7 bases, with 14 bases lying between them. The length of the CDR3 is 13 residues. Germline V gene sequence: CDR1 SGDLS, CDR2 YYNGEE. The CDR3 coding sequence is TGTGCCAGCAGCCCCGAGGGAGGGGTTGGCTACACCTTC. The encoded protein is CASSPEGGVGYTF.

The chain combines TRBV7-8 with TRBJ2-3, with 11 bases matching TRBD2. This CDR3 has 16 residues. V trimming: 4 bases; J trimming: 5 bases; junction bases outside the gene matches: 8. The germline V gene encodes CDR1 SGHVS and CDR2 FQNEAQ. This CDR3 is CASSSRLAGFGDTQYF. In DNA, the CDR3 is TGTGCCAGCAGCTCCAGACTAGCGGGATTTGGAGATACGCAGTATTTT.

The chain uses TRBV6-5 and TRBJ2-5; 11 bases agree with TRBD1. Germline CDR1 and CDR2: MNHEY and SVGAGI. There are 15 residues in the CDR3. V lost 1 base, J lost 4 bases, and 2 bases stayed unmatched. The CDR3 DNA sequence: TGTGCCAGCAGTTACTGGACAGGGGGCGGAGAGACCCAGTACTTC. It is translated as CASSYWTGGGETQYF.

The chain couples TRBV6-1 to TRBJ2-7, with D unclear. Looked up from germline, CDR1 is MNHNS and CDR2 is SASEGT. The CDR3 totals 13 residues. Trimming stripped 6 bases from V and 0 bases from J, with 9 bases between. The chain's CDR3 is CASRYSSSYEQYF. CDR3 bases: TGTGCCAGCAGGTATAGTTCCTCCTACGAGCAGTACTTC.